The subject of this entry is one TCR beta chain. The target antigen is unknown. The CDR3 extends over 18 amino acids. Germline V CDR1 and CDR2: SGHTA, FQGTGA. V lost 1 base, J lost 0 bases, and 19 bases lay in between. Reverse transcription of roughly 0.45 to 1 ug RNA was performed with random hexamers. Amplification of TCR beta CDR3 spanned 54 Vbeta and 13 Jbeta via immunoSEQ multiplex PCR. MiXCR was run by TCRdb on the immunoSEQ multiplex PCR reads, yielding one entry per CDR3 protein. Of approximately 200,000 distinct CDR3 sequences in the sample, 90% to 95% were seen once. It was negative isolation that provided the CD8+ and CD4+ T cells, whereas TEMRA cells were enriched by FACS. This record comes from a study of CD8 T cells in Susac syndrome. Study-wide results and caveats: The study admitted that it had a relatively small number of individuals in its TCR sequencing and HLA analysis.

This chain uses TRBV7-3 with TRBJ2-7; D is undetermined. The receptor comes from a human donor with multiple sclerosis. Sequencing was carried out using CD8+ T cells from PBMCs. The DNA for the CDR3 is TGTGCCAGCAGCTTAAATTCCGTTCGGCTTTCAAGCTCCTACGAGCAGTACTTC. Its translation is CASSLNSVRLSSSYEQYF.